The 21 T cell receptor beta chains below were found in one sample sequenced in a study of T cells after yellow fever vaccination (dated by TCRdb to about 2019). Libraries were prepared through 5' RACE. Instrument on record: Illumina HiSeq 2500. The public reads were reanalyzed by TCRdb: fastp trimming at Q25, MiXCR alignment, in-frame beta chains only. Duplicate CDR3 protein sequences are folded into a single record with the most common DNA and genes. Recorded for this sample are tens of thousands of distinct CDR3 sequences; approximately 8% of them occurred a single time. The top ten clonotypes cover 41% of the sample. In light of the paper, this sample's treatment or condition label describes: live attenuated yellow fever vaccine strain. This specimen consisted of CD8+ T cells sorted from PBMCs, obtained on the day of the yellow fever booster vaccination. The receptors come from a young man who received the YFV17D yellow fever vaccine.

The rearrangement links TRBV7-6 to TRBJ2-2; 9 bases match TRBD2. The length of the CDR3 is 19 residues. CDR1 SGHVS and CDR2 FNYEAQ come from the germline V gene. V trimming: 3 bases; J trimming: 4 bases; junction bases outside the gene matches: 15. Here the CDR3 DNA reads TGTGCCAGCAGCTTTTCTGCCACCTCAGCGGGAGGTATCACCGGGGAGCTGTTTTTT. Its translation: CASSFSATSAGGITGELFF.

The sample holds a few counts of this clonotype. V usage is TRBV20-1 and J usage is TRBJ2-7, with 12 bases matching TRBD1. J was trimmed by 6 bases and V by 6 bases; bases with no gene match: 6. The CDR3 totals 13 residues. From germline, CDR1 is DFQATT and CDR2 SNEGSKA (reference sequence). CDR3 residues: CSAPGQGASEQYF. In nucleotides, the CDR3 is TGCAGTGCCCCGGGACAGGGGGCGTCCGAGCAGTACTTC.

The J gene is TRBJ2-5, the V gene TRBV28, with D possibly TRBD2 on 6 matching bases. Germline assignment: CDR1 MDHEN and CDR2 SYDVKM. V lost 5 bases, J lost 0 bases, and 7 bases lay in between. The CDR3 is 13 residues long. The CDR3 region is CASSRDYQETQYF. As DNA, the CDR3 is TGTGCCAGCAGTCGGGACTACCAAGAGACCCAGTACTTC.

The chain recombines TRBV7-8 with TRBJ2-5; TRBD1 agrees at 7 bases. Germline values: CDR1 SGHVS, CDR2 FQNEAQ. The CDR3 is 15 residues long. V dropped 5 bases and J dropped 2; count of bases not matched to a gene: 8. The CDR3 DNA reads as TGTGCCAGCAGCACCTTGGACAGGCGACAAGAGACCCAGTACTTC. This sequence encodes CASSTLDRRQETQYF.

This clonotype showed up many times. V usage is TRBV12-3 or TRBV12-4 and J usage is TRBJ2-7; the match to TRBD2 covers 7 bases. Trimming cost V 6 bases and J 6 bases; bases outside gene matches: 2. The CDR3 runs to 11 residues. In DNA, the CDR3 is TGTGCCAGCAGGCGGGGGAGCGAGCAGTACTTC. Translating it yields CASRRGSEQYF.

A few counts support this clonotype. The genes are TRBV28 and TRBJ2-3; TRBD2 aligns across 8 bases. The CDR3 is 16 residues long. V lost 2 bases, J lost 3 bases, and 7 bases stayed unmatched. Germline CDR1 and CDR2: MDHEN and SYDVKM. DNA of the CDR3: TGTGCCAGCAGTTTAGCGGTGGCTAGCGGGACAGATACGCAGTATTTT. This gives the protein CASSLAVASGTDTQYF.

The sample holds many counts of this clonotype. This chain connects TRBV29-1 to TRBJ2-7, with a tentative D call TRBD1 (7 bases). The V gene's germline CDR1 is SQVTM and CDR2 ANQGSEA. The length of the CDR3 is 13 residues. V lost 6 bases to trimming and J lost 1 base, with 13 bases between them. CDR3 in amino acids: CSVYSGGSYEQYF. The CDR3 nucleotides read TGCAGCGTCTACTCAGGGGGGTCCTACGAGCAGTACTTC.

This clonotype was picked up many times. This rearrangement joins TRBV23-1 to TRBJ2-1; a possible D gene is TRBD1 (6 bases). TRBV23-1 is classed as an ORF, of uncertain function. V was pared by 7 bases and J by 4 bases, with 17 bases between. CDR3 length: 15 amino acids. DNA of the CDR3: TGCGCCAGCACCCTCCGGGACACGGCATACAATGAGCAGTTCTTC. As protein: CASTLRDTAYNEQFF.

This clonotype was picked up one time. This rearrangement joins TRBV12-3 or TRBV12-4 to TRBJ1-1; perhaps TRBD1 as D (5 bases). V lost 1 base, J lost 8 bases, and 8 bases lay in between. This CDR3 has 12 residues. CDR3 amino acids: CASSLVQGEAFF. The DNA of the CDR3 is TGTGCCAGCAGTTTAGTGCAGGGAGAAGCTTTCTTT.

The chain combines TRBV20-1 with TRBJ2-1; the match to TRBD2 covers 11 bases. CDR3 length: 17 residues. CDR1 is DFQATT, CDR2 SNEGSKA, per germline (reference sequence). V shed 0 bases, J shed 10 bases, and the junction held 14 bases outside the gene matches. The chain's CDR3 is CSARDVRGSLAGGEQFF. The CDR3 DNA sequence: TGCAGTGCTAGAGATGTACGAGGGAGCCTAGCGGGAGGCGAGCAGTTCTTC.

This clonotype has just a few counts. The chain uses TRBV5-1 and TRBJ2-7; 8 bases agree with TRBD2. Germline CDR1 reads SGHRS; CDR2 reads YFSETQ. J lost 3 bases, V lost 3 bases, and 5 bases had no gene match. This CDR3 comprises 14 residues. DNA for the CDR3: TGCGCCAGCAGCTCCGGGACTAGTTTCTACGAGCAGTACTTC. It translates to CASSSGTSFYEQYF.

This clonotype has just a few counts. The chain has TRBV23-1 and TRBJ2-3; 14 nucleotides agree with TRBD2. TRBV23-1 falls under the ORF class, with uncertain function. After removal of 3 bases from V and 2 bases from J, the junction contained 10 bases not matched to a gene. The CDR3 length is 19 residues. The CDR3, as DNA: TGCGCCAGCAGTCAGACTAGCGGGAGGGCCTATCATGTCACAGATACGCAGTATTTT. Amino acid sequence: CASSQTSGRAYHVTDTQYF.

This chain joins TRBV7-2 and TRBJ2-7; D gene ambiguous. This CDR3 has 13 residues. Germline CDR1 reads SGHTA; CDR2 reads FQGNSA. V lost 1 base and J lost 5, with 9 bases in between. The DNA for the CDR3 is TGTGCCAGCAGCTTAGTCCCTTTGAACGAGCAGTACTTC. Residues: CASSLVPLNEQYF.

The CDR3 sequence: CATSDSGTTYPYSEQFF. The CDR3 DNA sequence: TGTGCCACCAGTGATTCCGGGACTACGTATCCTTATTCTGAGCAGTTCTTC. The rearrangement links TRBV24-1 to TRBJ2-1; 7 positions match TRBD2. Per germline, CDR1 KGHDR and CDR2 SFDVKD. V shed 2 bases, J shed 9 bases, and the junction held 15 bases outside the gene matches. This CDR3 comprises 17 residues.

The V call is TRBV27, the J call TRBJ2-1, with 8 nucleotides matching TRBD2. The CDR3 extends over 16 amino acids. CDR1 is MNHEY and CDR2 is SMNVEV in the germline V gene (reference sequence). The trim removed 0 bases at V and 9 bases at J, leaving 10 bases unmatched. CDR3 nucleotide sequence: TGTGCCAGCAGTTTATCCAGCGGGAGAGGGTCGGGTGAGCAGTTCTTC. It encodes CASSLSSGRGSGEQFF.

As DNA, the CDR3 is TGTGCCAGCAGCTTGTGGGAGGGAGCCTACGAGCAGTACTTC. Protein product: CASSLWEGAYEQYF. The chain employs TRBV5-5 and TRBJ2-7; 7 bases agree with TRBD2. The CDR3 has 14 residues. The germline V gene encodes CDR1 SGHKS and CDR2 YYEKEE (reference sequence). V shed 1 base and J 2 bases; nucleotides not matched to a gene: 3. Combining the CDR3 with reference TRBV5-5 and TRBJ2-7 gives the whole variable domain DAGVTQSPTHLIKTRGQQVTLRCSPISGHKSVSWYQQVLGQGPQFIFQYYEKEERGRGNFPDRFSARQFPNYSSELNVNALLLGDSALYLCASSLWEGAYEQYFGPGTRLTVT.

This clonotype was observed many times. The chain recombines TRBV7-9 with TRBJ1-1; no definite D call. Germline V gives CDR1 SEHNR, CDR2 FQNEAQ (reference sequence). The V end was cut by 2 bases, the J end by 0 bases, with 10 bases between. The CDR3 extends over 15 amino acids. The CDR3 is CASSLLGSMNTEAFF. The CDR3 coding sequence is TGTGCCAGCAGCTTACTGGGGAGCATGAACACTGAAGCTTTCTTT.

This clonotype has a count of ten or more. The J gene is TRBJ2-1, the V gene TRBV12-5; possibly TRBD2 for D (6 bases). This CDR3 comprises 13 residues. Trimming shortened V by 6 bases and J by 4 bases, and 10 bases separated the two germline ends. Germline V gene sequence: CDR1 LGHNT, CDR2 FRNRAP. The DNA for the CDR3 is TGTGCTAGTGGGTCTGCGGGGTACAATGAGCAGTTCTTC. Protein: CASGSAGYNEQFF. Supplemented by reference TRBV12-5 and TRBJ2-1, the full variable domain reads DARVTQTPRHKVTEMGQEVTMRCQPILGHNTVFWYRQTMMQGLELLAYFRNRAPLDDSGMPKDRFSAEMPDATLATLKIQPSEPRDSAVYFCASGSAGYNEQFFGPGTRLTVL.

The chain couples TRBV29-1 to TRBJ2-7, with 7 bases fitting TRBD2. Per germline, CDR1 SQVTM and CDR2 ANQGSEA. There are 13 residues in the CDR3. With V trimmed by 3 bases and J by 3 bases, 5 bases remained unmatched. CDR3 coding DNA: TGCAGCGTTGAGAACGGGGAGGGCTACGAGCAGTACTTC. As protein: CSVENGEGYEQYF.

The chain combines TRBV28 with TRBJ2-1, with a possible D match to TRBD1 (5 bases). Germline V lookup: CDR1 MDHEN, CDR2 SYDVKM. The CDR3 totals 13 residues. V lost 5 bases to trimming and J lost 12 bases, with 17 bases between them. The CDR3 coding sequence is TGTGCCAGCAGTAAGACAGCCCAGAAGGCGCAGTTCTTC. This gives the protein CASSKTAQKAQFF.

This clonotype was seen a few times. This chain uses TRBV9 with TRBJ2-7, with 7 bases lining up with TRBD2. V shed 4 bases and J 11 bases; nucleotides not matched to a gene: 12. The CDR3 loop spans 13 amino acids. CDR1 is SGDLS, CDR2 YYNGEE, per germline. CDR3: CASSPAGTGREYF. The CDR3 DNA reads TGTGCCAGCAGCCCTGCCGGGACTGGGAGGGAGTACTTC.